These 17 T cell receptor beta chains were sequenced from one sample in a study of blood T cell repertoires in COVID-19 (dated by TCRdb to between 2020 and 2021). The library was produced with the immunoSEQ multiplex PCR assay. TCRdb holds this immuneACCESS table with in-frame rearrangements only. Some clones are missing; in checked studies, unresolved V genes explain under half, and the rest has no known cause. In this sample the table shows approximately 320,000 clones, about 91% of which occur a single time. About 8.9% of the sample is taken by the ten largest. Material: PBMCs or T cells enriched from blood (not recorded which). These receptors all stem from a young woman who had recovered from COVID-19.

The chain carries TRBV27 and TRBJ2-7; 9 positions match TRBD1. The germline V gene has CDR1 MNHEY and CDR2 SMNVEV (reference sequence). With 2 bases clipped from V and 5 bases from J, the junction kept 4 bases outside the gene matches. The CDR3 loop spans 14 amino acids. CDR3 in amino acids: CASSLIGTGHEQYF. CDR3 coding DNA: TGTGCCAGCAGTTTAATCGGGACAGGGCACGAGCAGTACTTC.

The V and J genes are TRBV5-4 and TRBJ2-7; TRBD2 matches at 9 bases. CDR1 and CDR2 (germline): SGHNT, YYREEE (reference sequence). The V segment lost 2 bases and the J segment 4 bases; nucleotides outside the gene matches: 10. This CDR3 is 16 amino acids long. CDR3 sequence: CASSFPTSGGRYEQYF. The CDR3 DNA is TGTGCCAGCAGCTTCCCGACTAGCGGTGGGAGATACGAGCAGTACTTC.

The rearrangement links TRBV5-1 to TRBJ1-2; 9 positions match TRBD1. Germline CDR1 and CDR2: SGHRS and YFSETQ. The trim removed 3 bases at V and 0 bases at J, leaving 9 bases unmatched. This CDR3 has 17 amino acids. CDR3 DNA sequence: TGCGCCAGCAGCTGGGACAGGGAATCTGGAGCTAACTATGGCTACACCTTC. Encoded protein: CASSWDRESGANYGYTF.

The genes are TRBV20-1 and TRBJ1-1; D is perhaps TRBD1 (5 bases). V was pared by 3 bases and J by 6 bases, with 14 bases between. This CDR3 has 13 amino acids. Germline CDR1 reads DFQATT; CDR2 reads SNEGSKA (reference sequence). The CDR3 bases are TGCAGTGCTAGTTGGGGGGAAAGGGCTGAAGCTTTCTTT. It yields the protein CSASWGERAEAFF.

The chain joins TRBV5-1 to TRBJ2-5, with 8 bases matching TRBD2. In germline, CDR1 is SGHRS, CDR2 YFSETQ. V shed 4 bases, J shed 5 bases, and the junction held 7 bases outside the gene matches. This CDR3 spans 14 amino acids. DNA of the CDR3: TGCGCCAGCAGCCCAAGCGGGAGTAAGGAGACCCAGTACTTC. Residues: CASSPSGSKETQYF.

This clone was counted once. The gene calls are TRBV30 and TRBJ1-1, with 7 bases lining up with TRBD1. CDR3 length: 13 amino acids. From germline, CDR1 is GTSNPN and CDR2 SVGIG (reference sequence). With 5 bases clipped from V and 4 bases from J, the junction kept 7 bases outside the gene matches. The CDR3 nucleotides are TGTGCCTGGGGGGGACAGACAGTCACTGAAGCTTTCTTT. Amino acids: CAWGGQTVTEAFF.

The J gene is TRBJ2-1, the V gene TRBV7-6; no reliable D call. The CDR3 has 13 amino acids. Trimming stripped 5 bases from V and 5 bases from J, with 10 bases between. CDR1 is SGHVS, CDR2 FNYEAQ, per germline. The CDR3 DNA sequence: TGTGCCAGCAGCCCTAGTCCAGACAATGAGCAGTTCTTC. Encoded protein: CASSPSPDNEQFF. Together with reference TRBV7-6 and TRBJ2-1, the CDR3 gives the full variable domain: GAGVSQSPRYKVTKRGQDVALRCDPISGHVSLYWYRQALGQGPEFLTYFNYEAQQDKSGLPNDRFSAERPEGSISTLTIQRTEQRDSAMYRCASSPSPDNEQFFGPGTRLTVL.

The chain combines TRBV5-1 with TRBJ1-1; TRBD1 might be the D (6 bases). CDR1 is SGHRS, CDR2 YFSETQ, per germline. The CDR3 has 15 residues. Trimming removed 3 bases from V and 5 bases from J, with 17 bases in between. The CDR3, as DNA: TGCGCCAGCAGCTCTGATCGGGGGGCCAGGACTGAAGCTTTCTTT. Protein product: CASSSDRGARTEAFF.

CDR3 DNA sequence: TGTGCCAGCGACCTAGGTGGGACGGGAGGGTTCACCGGGGAGCTGTTTTTT. It encodes CASDLGGTGGFTGELFF. The chain uses TRBV2 and TRBJ2-2; 8 nucleotides agree with TRBD2. The germline gives CDR1 SNHLY, CDR2 FYNNEI. The CDR3 extends over 17 amino acids. V was clipped by 8 bases and J by 4 bases; unmatched bases: 15.

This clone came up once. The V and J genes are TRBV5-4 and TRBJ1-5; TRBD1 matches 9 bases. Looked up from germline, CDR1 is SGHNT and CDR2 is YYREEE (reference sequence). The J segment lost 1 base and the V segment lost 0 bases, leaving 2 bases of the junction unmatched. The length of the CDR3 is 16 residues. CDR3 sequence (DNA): TGTGCCAGCAGCTTGGGGGGGACAGGGAGCAATCAGCCCCAGCATTTT. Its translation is CASSLGGTGSNQPQHF.

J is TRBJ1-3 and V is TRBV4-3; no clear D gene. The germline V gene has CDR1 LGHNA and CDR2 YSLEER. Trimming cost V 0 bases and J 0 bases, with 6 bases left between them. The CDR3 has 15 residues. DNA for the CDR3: TGCGCCAGCAGCCAAGATAGTAGCTCTGGAAACACCATATATTTT. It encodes CASSQDSSSGNTIYF.

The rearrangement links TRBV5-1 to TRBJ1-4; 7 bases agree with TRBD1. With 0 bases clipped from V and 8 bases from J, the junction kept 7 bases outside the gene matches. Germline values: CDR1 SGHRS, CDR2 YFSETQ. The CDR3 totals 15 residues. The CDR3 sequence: CASSLGDRDREKLFF. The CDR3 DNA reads TGCGCCAGCAGCTTGGGAGACAGGGATAGGGAAAAACTGTTTTTT.

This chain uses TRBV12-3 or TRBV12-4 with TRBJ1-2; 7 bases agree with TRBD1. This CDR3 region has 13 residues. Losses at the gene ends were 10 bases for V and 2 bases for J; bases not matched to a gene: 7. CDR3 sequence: CATTSGGNYGYTF. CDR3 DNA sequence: TGTGCCACTACCTCAGGGGGAAACTATGGCTACACCTTC.

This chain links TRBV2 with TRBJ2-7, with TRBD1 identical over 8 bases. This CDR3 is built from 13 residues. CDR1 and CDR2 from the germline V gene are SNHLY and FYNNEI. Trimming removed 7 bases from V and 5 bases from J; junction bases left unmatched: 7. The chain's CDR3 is CASNMDRANEQYF. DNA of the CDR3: TGTGCCAGCAACATGGACAGGGCCAACGAGCAGTACTTC.

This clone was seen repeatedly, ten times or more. CDR3 nucleotide sequence: TGTGCCAGCACCCCAGCGGGGGCTAGCGGGAGGGGGATAATCTACGAGCAGTACTTC. Protein: CASTPAGASGRGIIYEQYF. V and J are TRBV7-9 and TRBJ2-7, with TRBD2 identical over 12 bases. There are 19 residues in the CDR3. V trimming: 7 bases; J trimming: 3 bases; junction bases outside the gene matches: 19. Germline V CDR1 and CDR2: SEHNR, FQNEAQ (reference sequence).

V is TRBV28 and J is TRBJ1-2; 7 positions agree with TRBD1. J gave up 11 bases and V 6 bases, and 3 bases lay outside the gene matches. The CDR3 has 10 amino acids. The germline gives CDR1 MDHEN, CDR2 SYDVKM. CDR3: CASSDRVYTF. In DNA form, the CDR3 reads TGTGCCAGCAGCGACAGGGTTTACACCTTC.

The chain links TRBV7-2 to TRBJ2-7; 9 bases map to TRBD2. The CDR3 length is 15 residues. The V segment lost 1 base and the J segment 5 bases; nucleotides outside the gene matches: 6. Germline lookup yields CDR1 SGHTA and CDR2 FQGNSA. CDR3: CASSLDGGGGDEQYF. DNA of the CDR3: TGTGCCAGCAGCTTAGACGGCGGCGGGGGGGACGAGCAGTACTTC.